The clone carrying this T cell receptor (beta chain) was picked up one time. Its antigen is unidentified. Ex vivo total memory CD4+ cells were sequenced at deep level. Some clones are missing from TCRdb's copy, which holds only in-frame ones; the method was immunoSEQ multiplex PCR. The sample has 27,000 or so clones, about four fifths seen once. The CDR3 has 15 amino acids. V lost 6 bases to trimming and J lost 6 bases; unmatched junction nucleotides: 7. CDR1 and CDR2 from the germline V gene are LGHNT and FRNRAP. The data were obtained in a study of human CD4 T cells and Enterobacteriaceae. Study-wide points: Ex vivo clonotype reactivity was inferred only by sequence matching.

All CD4+ cells other than CD45RA+CCR7+CD95- naive cells were sorted as memory, over 95% pure. CD4 and CD14 magnetic microbeads positively selected total CD4+ T cells and monocytes. Sorting first excluded CD8+, CD14+, CD16+, CD56+, CD19+ and CD25-bright cells. This chain connects TRBV12-5 to TRBJ2-1; 11 bases map to TRBD2. This TCR was sampled from a human donor in good health. The specimen sequenced was memory CD4+ T cells from blood. CDR3 sequence reads: CASGPFGTSGNEQFF. CDR3 DNA: TGTGCTAGTGGGCCCTTTGGGACTAGCGGCAATGAGCAGTTCTTC.